This TCR beta chain was documented in a study of a mutant IDH1 vaccine in newly diagnosed glioma. Background on the study: The treated group averaged 40.4 years old and was around 60% male, approximately 40% female. Beforehand, treatment had been radiotherapy, temozolomide, or both; the majority received both.

Notes on the study in general: Most patients, around 94%, showed vaccine-induced immune responses.

Germline-derived CDR1 and CDR2 are LGHNT and FRNRAP. Deletions cut 1 base from V and 4 bases from J, with 2 bases between. The CDR3 sequence is 12 residues long. On this clone: The target antigen is unknown.

Stated time point: baseline, week 1 (first vaccination visit). Treatment specified: pre-vaccination baseline after standard-of-care therapy. Donor tumors were new WHO grade 3 or 4 IDH1-mutant, ATRX-lost astrocytomas. Sequencing was performed with immunoSEQ multiplex PCR; in TCRdb, only in-frame clones are kept and a portion is missing. The data contain fewer than 100,000 clones, over 85% of them singletons. The chain is built from TRBV12-5 and TRBJ2-1; no clear D gene. The sequencing used PBMCs, collected from a glioma patient treated with radiotherapy, temozolomide or both. The clonotype originates from a woman aged 45-59 years with glioma. The CDR3 DNA sequence: TGTGCTAGTGGTTTGGAATACAATGAGCAGTTCTTC. Encoded protein: CASGLEYNEQFF.